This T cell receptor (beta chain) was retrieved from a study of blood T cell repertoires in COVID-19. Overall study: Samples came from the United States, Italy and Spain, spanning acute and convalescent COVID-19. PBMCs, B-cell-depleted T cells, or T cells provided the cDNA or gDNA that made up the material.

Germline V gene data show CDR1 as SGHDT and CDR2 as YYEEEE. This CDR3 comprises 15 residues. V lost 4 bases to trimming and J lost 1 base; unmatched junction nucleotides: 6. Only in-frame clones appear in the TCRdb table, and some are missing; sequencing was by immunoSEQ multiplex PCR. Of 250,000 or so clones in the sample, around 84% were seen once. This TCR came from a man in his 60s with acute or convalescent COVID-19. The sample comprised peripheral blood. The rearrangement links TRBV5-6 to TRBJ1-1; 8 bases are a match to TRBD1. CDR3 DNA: TGTGCCAGCAGCACCAGGACAGGGTGGAACACTGAAGCTTTCTTT. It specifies CASSTRTGWNTEAFF.